The present T cell receptor (beta chain) was sequenced within a study of shared clonotypes between healthy human individuals. Across the study: Each donor's CD8 memory used one plate, CD8 naive two, each CD4 subset three.

The germline gives CDR1 SEHNR, CDR2 FQNEAQ (reference sequence). Trimming pared 3 bases from V and 5 bases from J, leaving 10 bases between. The CDR3 length is 13 residues. Naive CD8 cells, CD45RO-negative and positively selected for CCR7, excluded terminally differentiated effector memory CD45RA+ cells. Donors, without exception, were Caucasian adults residing in Nashville, Tennessee. Evenly divided among several immunoSEQ plates was the genomic DNA of each subset. Sequenced by immunoSEQ multiplex PCR; TCRdb stores in-frame clones only, minus some. The data hold roughly 2.1 million clones, with approximately 94% observed a single time.

V usage is TRBV7-9 and J usage is TRBJ2-5; D unclear. Sample: naive CD8+ T cells from PBMCs. The clonotype originates from a man between 18 and 35 years old in good health. Some clones in this sample may be carry-over from other donors' samples. CDR3 sequence: CASSLSSPETQYF. DNA for the CDR3: TGTGCCAGCAGCTTGTCCTCACCCGAGACCCAGTACTTC.